One T cell receptor beta chain is described in this entry. No antigen is known for it. This table comes from immunoSEQ multiplex PCR, and its TCRdb copy is limited to in-frame clones, with some not included. This table holds fewer than 30,000 clones, approximately 79% found once. This sample is part of a study of OX40 agonist ivuxolimab in advanced cancers. Study observations and caveats: CD8+ T cells were the subset that, on average, had more expanded clones than CD4+.

The germline V gene has CDR1 MDHEN and CDR2 SYDVKM. CDR3 size: 14 residues. The trim removed 4 bases at V and 3 bases at J, leaving 5 bases unmatched. The J gene is TRBJ2-7, the V gene TRBV28, with 8 nucleotides matching TRBD1. Material: CD4+ or CD8+ T cells sorted from blood, obtained in a trial of the OX40 agonist ivuxolimab. The TCR sequence derives from an adult with an advanced solid tumor such as melanoma, head and neck, liver or kidney cancer. The CDR3 nucleotides are TGTGCCAGCAGTTGGACAGGGAAGGGCTACGAGCAGTACTTC. It codes for CASSWTGKGYEQYF.